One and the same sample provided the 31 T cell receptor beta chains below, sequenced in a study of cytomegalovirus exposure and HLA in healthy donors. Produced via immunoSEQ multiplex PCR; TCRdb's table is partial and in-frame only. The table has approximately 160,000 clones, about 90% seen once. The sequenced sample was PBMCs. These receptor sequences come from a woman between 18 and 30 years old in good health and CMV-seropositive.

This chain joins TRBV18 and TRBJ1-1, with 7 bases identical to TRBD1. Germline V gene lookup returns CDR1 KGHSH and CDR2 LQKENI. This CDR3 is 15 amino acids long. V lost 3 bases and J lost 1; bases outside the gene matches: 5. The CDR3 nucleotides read TGTGCCAGCTCACCCACAGGGGCCTCGAACACTGAAGCTTTCTTT. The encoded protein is CASSPTGASNTEAFF.

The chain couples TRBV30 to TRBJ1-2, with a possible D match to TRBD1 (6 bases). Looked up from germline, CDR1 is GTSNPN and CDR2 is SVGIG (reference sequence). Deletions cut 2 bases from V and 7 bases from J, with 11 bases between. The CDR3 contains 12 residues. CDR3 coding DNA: TGTGCCTGGAGTACTGGGACACCTGGCTACACCTTC. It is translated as CAWSTGTPGYTF.

The CDR3 sequence: CASSQAADSYYGYTF. For the CDR3, the DNA is TGTGCCAGCAGCCAAGCGGCCGACAGCTACTATGGCTACACCTTC. The chain uses TRBV4-2 and TRBJ1-2; D may be TRBD1 (5 bases). CDR3 length equals 15 residues. The germline V and J ends were trimmed by 1 base and 3 bases, with 12 bases remaining between them. The germline V gene has CDR1 LGHNA and CDR2 YNFKEQ.

CDR3 in amino acids: CASSQDRGRTDTQYF. The CDR3 DNA follows: TGCGCCAGCAGCCAAGATAGGGGGCGCACAGATACGCAGTATTTT. The chain recombines TRBV4-3 with TRBJ2-3; 7 bases match TRBD1. Germline CDR1 is LGHNA and CDR2 is YSLEER. The CDR3 sequence is 15 residues long. With 0 bases clipped from V and 1 base from J, the junction kept 1 base outside the gene matches.

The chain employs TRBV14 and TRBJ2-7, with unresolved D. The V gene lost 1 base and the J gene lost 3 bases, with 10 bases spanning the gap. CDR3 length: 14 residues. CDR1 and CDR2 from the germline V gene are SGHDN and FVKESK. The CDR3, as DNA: TGTGCCAGCAGCCAAGGTCAACTAAGCTACGAGCAGTACTTC. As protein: CASSQGQLSYEQYF.

The CDR3 DNA sequence: TGTGCCAGCAGCTTAGCCGGACAGGGGAGAGATACGCAGTATTTT. It codes for CASSLAGQGRDTQYF. This chain links TRBV7-9 with TRBJ2-3; TRBD1 aligns across 9 bases. Germline CDR1 is SEHNR and CDR2 is FQNEAQ (reference sequence). Losses at the gene ends were 0 bases for V and 5 bases for J; bases not matched to a gene: 3. CDR3 length: 15 residues.

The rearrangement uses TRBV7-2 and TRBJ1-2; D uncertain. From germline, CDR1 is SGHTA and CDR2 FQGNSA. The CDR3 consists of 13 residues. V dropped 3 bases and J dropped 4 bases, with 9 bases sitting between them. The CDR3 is CASSFLDAYGYTF. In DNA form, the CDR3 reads TGTGCCAGCAGCTTTCTAGACGCCTATGGCTACACCTTC.

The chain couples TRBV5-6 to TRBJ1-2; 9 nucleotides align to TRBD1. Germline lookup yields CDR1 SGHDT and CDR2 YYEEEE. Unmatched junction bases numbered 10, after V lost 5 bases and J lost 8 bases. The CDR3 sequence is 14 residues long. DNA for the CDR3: TGTGCCAGCAGTTTCCGGGACAGGGCGGGCGGCTACACCTTC. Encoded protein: CASSFRDRAGGYTF.

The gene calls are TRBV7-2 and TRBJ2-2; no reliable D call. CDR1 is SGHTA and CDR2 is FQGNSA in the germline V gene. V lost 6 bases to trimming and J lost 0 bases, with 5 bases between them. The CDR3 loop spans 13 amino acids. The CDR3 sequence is CASSSANTGELFF. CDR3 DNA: TGTGCCAGCAGTTCTGCGAACACCGGGGAGCTGTTTTTT.

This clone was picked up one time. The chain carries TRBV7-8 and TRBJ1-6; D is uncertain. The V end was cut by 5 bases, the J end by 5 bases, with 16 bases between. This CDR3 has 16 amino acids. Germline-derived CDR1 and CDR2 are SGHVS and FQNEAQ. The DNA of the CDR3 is TGTGCCAGCAGCCTGAGGTTAGCGGGCGATAATTCACCCCTCCACTTT. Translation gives CASSLRLAGDNSPLHF.

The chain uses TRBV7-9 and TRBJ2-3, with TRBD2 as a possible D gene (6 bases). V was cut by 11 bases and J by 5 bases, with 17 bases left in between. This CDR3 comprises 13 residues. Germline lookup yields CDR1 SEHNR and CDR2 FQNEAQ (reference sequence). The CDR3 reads CAAGEVGGDTQYF. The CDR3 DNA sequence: TGTGCCGCCGGGGAAGTGGGGGGAGATACGCAGTATTTT. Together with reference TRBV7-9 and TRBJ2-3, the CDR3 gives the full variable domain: DTGVSQNPRHKITKRGQNVTFRCDPISEHNRLYWYRQTLGQGPEFLTYFQNEAQLEKSRLLSDRFSAERPKGSFSTLEIQRTEQGDSAMYLCAAGEVGGDTQYFGPGTRLTVL.

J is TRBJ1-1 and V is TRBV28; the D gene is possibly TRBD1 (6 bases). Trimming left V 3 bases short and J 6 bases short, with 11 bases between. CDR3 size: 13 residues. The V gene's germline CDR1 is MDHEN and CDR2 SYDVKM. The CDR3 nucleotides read TGTGCCAGCAGTTTGCACAGGGACGCTGAAGCTTTCTTT. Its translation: CASSLHRDAEAFF.

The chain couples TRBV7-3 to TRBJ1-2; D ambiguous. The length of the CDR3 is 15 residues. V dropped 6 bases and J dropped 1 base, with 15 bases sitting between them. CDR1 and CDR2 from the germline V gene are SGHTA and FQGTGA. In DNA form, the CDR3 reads TGTGCCAGCAGGCCCCCCGGGAGGGATAACTATGGCTACACCTTC. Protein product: CASRPPGRDNYGYTF.

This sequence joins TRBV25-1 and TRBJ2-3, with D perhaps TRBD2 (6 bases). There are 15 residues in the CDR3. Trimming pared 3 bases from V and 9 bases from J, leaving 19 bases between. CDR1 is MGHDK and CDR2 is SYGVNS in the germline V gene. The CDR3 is CASSDQKRLEGTQYF. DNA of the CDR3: TGTGCCAGCAGTGACCAGAAAAGACTAGAGGGCACGCAGTATTTT.

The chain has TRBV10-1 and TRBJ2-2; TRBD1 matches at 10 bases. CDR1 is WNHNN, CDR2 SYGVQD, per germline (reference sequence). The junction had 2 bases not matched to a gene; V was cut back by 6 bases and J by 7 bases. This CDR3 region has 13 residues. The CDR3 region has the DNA TGCGCCAGCAGGACAGGGGGCAGCGGGGAGCTGTTTTTT. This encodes CASRTGGSGELFF.

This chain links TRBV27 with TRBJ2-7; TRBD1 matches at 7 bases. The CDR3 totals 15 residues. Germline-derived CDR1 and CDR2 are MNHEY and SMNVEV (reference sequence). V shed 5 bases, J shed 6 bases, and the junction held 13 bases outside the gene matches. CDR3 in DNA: TGTGCCAGCAGTGTAACCTTCCCAGGGGGTCTCGAGCAGTACTTC. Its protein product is CASSVTFPGGLEQYF.

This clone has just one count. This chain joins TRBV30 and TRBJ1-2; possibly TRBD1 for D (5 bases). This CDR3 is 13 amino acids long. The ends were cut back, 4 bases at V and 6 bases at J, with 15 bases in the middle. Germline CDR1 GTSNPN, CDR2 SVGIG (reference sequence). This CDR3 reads CAWNLGVDNGYTF. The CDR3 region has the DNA TGTGCCTGGAACCTAGGGGTGGATAATGGCTACACCTTC.

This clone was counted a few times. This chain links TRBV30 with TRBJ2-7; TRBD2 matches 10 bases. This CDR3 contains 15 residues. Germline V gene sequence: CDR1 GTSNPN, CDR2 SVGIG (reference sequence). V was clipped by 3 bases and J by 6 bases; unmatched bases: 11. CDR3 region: CAWRSGSGRLGEQYF. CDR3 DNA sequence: TGTGCCTGGAGATCGGGTAGCGGGAGGTTAGGCGAGCAGTACTTC.

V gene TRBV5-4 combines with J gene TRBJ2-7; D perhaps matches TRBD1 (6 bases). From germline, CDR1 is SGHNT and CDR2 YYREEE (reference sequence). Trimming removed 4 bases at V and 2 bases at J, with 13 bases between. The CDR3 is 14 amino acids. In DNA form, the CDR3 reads TGTGCCAGCAGCGAAACAGGGTCGGCCTACGAGCAGTACTTC. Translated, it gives CASSETGSAYEQYF.

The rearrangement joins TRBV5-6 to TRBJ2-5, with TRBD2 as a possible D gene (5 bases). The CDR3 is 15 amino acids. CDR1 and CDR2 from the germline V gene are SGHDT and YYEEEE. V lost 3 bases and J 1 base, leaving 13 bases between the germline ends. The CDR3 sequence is CASSYPAGLQETQYF. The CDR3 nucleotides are TGTGCCAGCAGCTACCCTGCCGGACTCCAAGAGACCCAGTACTTC.

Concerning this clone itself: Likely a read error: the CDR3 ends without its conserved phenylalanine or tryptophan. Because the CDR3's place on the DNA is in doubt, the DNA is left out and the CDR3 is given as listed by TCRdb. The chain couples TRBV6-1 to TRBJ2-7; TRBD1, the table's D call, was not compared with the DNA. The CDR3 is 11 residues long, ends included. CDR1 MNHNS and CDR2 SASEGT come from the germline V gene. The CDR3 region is CASSEWEDRVI.

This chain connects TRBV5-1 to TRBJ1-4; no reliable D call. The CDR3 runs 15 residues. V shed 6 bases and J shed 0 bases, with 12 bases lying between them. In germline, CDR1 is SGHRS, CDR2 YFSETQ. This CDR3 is CASTRDTATNEKLFF. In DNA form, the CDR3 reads TGCGCCAGCACCCGAGACACCGCAACTAATGAAAAACTGTTTTTT. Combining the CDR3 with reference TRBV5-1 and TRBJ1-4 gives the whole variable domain KAGVTQTPRYLIKTRGQQVTLSCSPISGHRSVSWYQQTPGQGLQFLFEYFSETQRNKGNFPGRFSGRQFSNSRSEMNVSTLELGDSALYLCASTRDTATNEKLFFGSGTQLSVL.

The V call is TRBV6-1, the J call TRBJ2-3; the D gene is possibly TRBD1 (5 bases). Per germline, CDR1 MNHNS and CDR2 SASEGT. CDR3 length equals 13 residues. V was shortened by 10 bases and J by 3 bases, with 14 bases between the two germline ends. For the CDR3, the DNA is TGTGCCACCAGGACATCTTCAACAGATACGCAGTATTTT. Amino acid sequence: CATRTSSTDTQYF.

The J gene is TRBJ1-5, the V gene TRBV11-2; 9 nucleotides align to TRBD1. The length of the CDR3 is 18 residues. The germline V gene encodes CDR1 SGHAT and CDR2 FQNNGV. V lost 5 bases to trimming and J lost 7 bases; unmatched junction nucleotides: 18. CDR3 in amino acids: CASSLRTGLMDRGQPQHF. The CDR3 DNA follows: TGTGCCAGCAGCCTGCGGACAGGGTTGATGGACAGGGGCCAGCCCCAGCATTTT.

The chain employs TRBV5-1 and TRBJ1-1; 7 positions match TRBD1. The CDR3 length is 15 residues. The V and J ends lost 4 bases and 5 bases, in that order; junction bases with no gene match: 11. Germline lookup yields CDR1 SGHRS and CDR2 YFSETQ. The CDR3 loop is CASSVRQGARTEAFF. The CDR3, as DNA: TGCGCCAGCAGCGTGCGACAGGGCGCGAGGACTGAAGCTTTCTTT.

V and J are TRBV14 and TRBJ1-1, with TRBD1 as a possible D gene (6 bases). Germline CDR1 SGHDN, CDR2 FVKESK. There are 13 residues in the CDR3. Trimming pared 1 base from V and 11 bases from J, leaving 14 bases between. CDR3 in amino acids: CASSQAGGAWAFF. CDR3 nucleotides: TGTGCCAGCAGCCAAGCGGGGGGGGCTTGGGCTTTCTTT.

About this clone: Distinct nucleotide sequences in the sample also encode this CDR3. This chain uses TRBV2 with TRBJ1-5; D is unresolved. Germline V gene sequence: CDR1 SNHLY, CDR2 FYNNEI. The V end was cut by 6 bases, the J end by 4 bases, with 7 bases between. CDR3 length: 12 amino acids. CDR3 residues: CASSRQNQPQHF. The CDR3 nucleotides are TGTGCCAGCAGCCGACAAAATCAGCCCCAGCATTTT.

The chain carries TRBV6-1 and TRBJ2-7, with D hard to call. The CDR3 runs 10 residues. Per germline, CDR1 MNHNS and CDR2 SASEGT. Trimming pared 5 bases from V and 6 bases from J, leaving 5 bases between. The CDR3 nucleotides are TGTGCCAGCAGTCTAGGCGAGCAGTACTTC. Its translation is CASSLGEQYF.

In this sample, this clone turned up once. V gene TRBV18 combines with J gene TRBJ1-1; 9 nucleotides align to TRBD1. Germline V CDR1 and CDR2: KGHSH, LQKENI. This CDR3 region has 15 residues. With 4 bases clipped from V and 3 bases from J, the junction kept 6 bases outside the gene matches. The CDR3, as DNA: TGTGCCAGCTCACAAGGGACAGGGATGGACACTGAAGCTTTCTTT. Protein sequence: CASSQGTGMDTEAFF. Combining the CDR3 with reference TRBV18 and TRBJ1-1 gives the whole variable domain NAGVMQNPRHLVRRRGQEARLRCSPMKGHSHVYWYRQLPEEGLKFMVYLQKENIIDESGMPKERFSAEFPKEGPSILRIQQVVRGDSAAYFCASSQGTGMDTEAFFGQGTRLTVV.

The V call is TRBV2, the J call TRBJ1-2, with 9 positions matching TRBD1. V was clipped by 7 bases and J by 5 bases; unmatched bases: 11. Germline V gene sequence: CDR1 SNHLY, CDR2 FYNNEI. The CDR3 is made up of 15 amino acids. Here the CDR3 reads CASTLGQGIFYGYTF. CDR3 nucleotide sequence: TGTGCCAGCACTCTTGGACAGGGGATTTTTTATGGCTACACCTTC. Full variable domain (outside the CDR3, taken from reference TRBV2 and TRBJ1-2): EPEVTQTPSHQVTQMGQEVILRCVPISNHLYFYWYRQILGQKVEFLVSFYNNEISEKSEIFDDQFSVERPDGSNFTLKIRSTKLEDSAMYFCASTLGQGIFYGYTFGSGTRLTVV.

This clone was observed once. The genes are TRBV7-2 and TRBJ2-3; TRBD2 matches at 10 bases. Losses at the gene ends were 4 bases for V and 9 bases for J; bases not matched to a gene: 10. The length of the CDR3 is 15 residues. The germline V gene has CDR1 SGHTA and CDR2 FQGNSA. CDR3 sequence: CASSSTLAGGGTQYF. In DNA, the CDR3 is TGTGCCAGCAGCTCGACCTTAGCGGGAGGAGGGACGCAGTATTTT.